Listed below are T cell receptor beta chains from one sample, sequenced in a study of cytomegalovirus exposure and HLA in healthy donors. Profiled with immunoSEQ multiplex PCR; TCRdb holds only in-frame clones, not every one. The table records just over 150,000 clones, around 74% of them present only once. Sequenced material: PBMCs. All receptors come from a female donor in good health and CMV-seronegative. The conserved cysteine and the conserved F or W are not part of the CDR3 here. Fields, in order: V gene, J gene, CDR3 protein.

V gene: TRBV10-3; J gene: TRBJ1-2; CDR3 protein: AISESGDRGYGYT
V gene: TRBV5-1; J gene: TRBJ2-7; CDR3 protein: ASSLGQQGYEQY
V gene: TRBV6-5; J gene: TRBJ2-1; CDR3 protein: ASSSRSGTRDEQF
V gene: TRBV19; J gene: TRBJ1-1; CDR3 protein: ASSVTGGSNTEAF
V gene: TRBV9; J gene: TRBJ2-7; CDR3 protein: ASSVEASGGLSSYEQY
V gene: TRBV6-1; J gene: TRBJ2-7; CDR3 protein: ASNLEGQGTYEQY
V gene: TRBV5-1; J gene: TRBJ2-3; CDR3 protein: ASAGGLATDTQY
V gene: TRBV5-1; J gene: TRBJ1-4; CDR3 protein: ASSPGGAGEKLF
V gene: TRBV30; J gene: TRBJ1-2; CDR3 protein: AHSRGQGSGYT
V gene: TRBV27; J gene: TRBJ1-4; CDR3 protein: ASSPYRGQGVF
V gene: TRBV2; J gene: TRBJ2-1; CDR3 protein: ASSASLGGAHNEQF
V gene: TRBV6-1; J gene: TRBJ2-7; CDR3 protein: ASIWSGGAHEQY
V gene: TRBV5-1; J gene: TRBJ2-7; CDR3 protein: ASSLGGTAAYEQY
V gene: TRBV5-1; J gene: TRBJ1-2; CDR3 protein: ASSSTGVGYGYT
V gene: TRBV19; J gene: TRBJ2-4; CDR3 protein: ASSDSGTGKNIQY
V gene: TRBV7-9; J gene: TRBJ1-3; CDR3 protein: ASSLAGGTGNTIY
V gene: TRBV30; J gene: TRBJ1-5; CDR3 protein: AWSVRGTTNQPQH
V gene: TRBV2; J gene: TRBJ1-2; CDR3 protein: ASSEGQNYGYT
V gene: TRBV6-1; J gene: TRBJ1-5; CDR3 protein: ASSERQYSANQPQH
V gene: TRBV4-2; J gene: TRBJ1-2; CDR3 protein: ASSQDGRAYGYT
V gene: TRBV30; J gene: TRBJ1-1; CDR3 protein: AWSVSSNRKKSEAF
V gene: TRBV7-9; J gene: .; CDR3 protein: ASSRLDRSYEQY
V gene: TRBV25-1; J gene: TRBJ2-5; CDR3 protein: ASSPFADRGQETQY
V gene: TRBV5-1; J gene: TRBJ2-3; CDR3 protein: ASSLDFSPGADTQY
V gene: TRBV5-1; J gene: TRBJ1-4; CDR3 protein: ASSPLTGEKLF